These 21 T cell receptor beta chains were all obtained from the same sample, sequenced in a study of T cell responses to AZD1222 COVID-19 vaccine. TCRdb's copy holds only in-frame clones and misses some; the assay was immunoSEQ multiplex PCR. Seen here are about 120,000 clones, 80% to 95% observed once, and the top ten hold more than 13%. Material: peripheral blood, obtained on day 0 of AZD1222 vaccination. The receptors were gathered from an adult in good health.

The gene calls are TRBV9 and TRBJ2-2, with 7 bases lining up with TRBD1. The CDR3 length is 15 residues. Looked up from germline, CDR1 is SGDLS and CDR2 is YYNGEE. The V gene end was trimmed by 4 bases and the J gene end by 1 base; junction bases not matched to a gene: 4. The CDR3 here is CASSLWTGNTGELFF. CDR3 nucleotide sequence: TGTGCCAGCAGCCTATGGACAGGGAACACCGGGGAGCTGTTTTTT.

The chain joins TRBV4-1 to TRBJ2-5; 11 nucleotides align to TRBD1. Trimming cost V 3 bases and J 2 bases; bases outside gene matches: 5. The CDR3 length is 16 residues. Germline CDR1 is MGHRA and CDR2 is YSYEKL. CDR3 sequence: CASSQLGTGGQETQYF. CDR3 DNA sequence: TGCGCCAGCAGCCAGCTCGGGACAGGGGGACAAGAGACCCAGTACTTC.

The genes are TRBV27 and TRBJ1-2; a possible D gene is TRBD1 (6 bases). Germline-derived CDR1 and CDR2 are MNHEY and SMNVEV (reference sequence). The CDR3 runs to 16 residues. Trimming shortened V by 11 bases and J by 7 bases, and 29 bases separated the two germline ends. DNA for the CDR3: TGTGCCGGTATACCGGGACAAAAAGCGGCTAGATGTGGCTACACCTTC. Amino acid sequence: CAGIPGQKAARCGYTF.

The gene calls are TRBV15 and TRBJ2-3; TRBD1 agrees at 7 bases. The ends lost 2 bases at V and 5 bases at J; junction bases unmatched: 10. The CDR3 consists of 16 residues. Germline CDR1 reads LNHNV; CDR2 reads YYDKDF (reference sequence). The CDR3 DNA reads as TGTGCCACCAGCAGAACCGTACAGGGGTGGGGAGATACGCAGTATTTT. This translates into CATSRTVQGWGDTQYF.

Here the CDR3 reads CASSPTERQPEKLFF. DNA for the CDR3: TGTGCCAGCAGCCCTACCGAACGACAGCCTGAAAAACTGTTTTTT. V usage is TRBV3-1 (or the pseudogene TRBV3-2) and J usage is TRBJ1-4; TRBD1 might be the D (5 bases). Germline V gives CDR1 LGHDT, CDR2 YNNKEL (reference sequence). There are 15 residues in the CDR3. V lost 4 bases, J lost 7 bases, and 16 bases lay in between.

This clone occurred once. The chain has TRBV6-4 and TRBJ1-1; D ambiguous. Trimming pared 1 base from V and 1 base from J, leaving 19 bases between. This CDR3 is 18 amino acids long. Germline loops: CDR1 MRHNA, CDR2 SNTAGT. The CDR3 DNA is TGTGCCAGCAGTGACTGTACTAGGATTAATATCCGGAACACTGAAGCTTTCTTT. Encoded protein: CASSDCTRINIRNTEAFF.

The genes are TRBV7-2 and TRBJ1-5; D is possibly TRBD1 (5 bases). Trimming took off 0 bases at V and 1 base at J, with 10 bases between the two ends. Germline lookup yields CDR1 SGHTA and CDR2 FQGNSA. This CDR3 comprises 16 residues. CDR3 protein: CASSLAGRASNQPQHF. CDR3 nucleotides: TGTGCCAGCAGCTTAGCTGGCAGGGCGAGCAATCAGCCCCAGCATTTT.

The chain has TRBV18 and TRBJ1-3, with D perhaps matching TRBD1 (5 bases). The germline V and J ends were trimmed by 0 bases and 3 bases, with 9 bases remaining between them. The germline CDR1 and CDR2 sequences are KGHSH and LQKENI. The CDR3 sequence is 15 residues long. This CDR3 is CASSPPRGGGNTIYF. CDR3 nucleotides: TGTGCCAGCTCACCACCAAGGGGCGGTGGAAACACCATATATTTT.

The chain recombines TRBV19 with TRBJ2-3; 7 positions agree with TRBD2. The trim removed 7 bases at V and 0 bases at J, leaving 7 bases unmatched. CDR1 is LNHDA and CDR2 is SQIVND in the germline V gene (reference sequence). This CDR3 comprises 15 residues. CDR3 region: CASTPRLASTDTQYF. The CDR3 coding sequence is TGTGCCAGTACCCCGCGACTAGCTAGCACAGATACGCAGTATTTT.

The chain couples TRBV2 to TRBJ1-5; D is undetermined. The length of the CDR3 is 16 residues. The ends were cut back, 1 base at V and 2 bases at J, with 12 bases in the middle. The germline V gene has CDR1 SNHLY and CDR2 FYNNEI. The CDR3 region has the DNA TGTGCCAGCAGTGAAGAAATCGGGGTTGGCAATCAGCCCCAGCATTTT. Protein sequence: CASSEEIGVGNQPQHF.

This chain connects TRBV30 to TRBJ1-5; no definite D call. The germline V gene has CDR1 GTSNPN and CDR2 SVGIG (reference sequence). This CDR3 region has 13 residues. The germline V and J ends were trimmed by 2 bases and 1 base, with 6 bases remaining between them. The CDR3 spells CAWSTGSNQPQHF. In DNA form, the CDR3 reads TGTGCCTGGAGTACGGGGAGCAATCAGCCCCAGCATTTT.

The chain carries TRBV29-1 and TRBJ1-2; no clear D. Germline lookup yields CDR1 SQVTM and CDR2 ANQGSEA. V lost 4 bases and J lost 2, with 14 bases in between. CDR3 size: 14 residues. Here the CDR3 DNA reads TGCAGCGTTGCGGTCGGGGAACTGAACTATGGCTACACCTTC. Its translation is CSVAVGELNYGYTF.

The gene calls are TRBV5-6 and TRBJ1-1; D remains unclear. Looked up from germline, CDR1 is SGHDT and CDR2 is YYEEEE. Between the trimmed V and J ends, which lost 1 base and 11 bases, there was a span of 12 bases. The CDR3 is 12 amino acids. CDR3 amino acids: CASSLQARVAFF. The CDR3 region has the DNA TGTGCCAGCAGCTTGCAGGCTCGGGTGGCTTTCTTT.

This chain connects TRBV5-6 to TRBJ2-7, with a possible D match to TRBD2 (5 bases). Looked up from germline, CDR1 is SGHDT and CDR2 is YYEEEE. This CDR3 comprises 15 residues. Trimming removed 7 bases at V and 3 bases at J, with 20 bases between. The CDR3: CASGLWGEEFYEQYF. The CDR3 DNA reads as TGTGCCAGCGGCCTCTGGGGAGAGGAATTCTACGAGCAGTACTTC.

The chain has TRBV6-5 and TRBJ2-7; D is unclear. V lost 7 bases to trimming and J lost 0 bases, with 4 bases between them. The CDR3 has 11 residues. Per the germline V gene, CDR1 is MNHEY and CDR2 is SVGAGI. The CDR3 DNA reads TGTGCCAGCACCAACTCCTACGAGCAGTACTTC. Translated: CASTNSYEQYF.

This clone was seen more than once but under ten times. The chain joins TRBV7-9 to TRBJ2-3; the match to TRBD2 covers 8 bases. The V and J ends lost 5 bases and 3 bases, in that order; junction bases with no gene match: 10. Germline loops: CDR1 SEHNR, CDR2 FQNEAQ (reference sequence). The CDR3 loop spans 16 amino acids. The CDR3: CASSPAGGSRTDTQYF. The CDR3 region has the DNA TGTGCCAGCAGCCCTGCGGGGGGCAGTCGGACAGATACGCAGTATTTT.

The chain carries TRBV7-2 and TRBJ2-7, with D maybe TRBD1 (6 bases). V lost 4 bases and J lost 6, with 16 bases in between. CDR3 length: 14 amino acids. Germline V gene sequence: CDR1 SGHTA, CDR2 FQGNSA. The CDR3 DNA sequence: TGTGCCAGCAGCTCCGTAAATCAGGGGAGCGAGCAGTACTTC. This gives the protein CASSSVNQGSEQYF.

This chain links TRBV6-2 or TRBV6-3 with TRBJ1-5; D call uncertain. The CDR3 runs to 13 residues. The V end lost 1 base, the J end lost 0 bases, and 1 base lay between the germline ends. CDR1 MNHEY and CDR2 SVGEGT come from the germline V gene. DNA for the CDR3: TGTGCCAGCAGTTACTATAGCAATCAGCCCCAGCATTTT. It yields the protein CASSYYSNQPQHF.

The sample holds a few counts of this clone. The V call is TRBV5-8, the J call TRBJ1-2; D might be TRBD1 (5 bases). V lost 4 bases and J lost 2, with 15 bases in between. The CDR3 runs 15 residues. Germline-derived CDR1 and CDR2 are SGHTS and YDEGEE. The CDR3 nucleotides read TGTGCCAGCAGCCGGGCGGGCGCAGGGAACTATGGCTACACCTTC. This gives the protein CASSRAGAGNYGYTF.

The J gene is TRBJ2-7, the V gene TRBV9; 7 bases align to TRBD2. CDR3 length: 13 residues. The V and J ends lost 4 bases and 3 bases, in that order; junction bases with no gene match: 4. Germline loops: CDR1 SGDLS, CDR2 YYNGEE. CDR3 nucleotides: TGTGCCAGCAGCCTCGGGGGGTTCTACGAGCAGTACTTC. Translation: CASSLGGFYEQYF.

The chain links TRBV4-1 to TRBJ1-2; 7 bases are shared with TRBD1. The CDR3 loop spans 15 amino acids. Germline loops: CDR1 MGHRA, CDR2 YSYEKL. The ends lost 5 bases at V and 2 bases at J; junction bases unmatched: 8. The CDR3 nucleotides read TGCGCCAGCAGCTCACTCCGGACAGGAAACTATGGCTACACCTTC. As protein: CASSSLRTGNYGYTF.